The 25 T cell receptor beta chains below come from one sample, sequenced in a study of cytomegalovirus exposure and HLA in healthy donors. PCR used 60 Vbeta primers and 13 Jbeta primers. Measured with immunoSEQ multiplex PCR; TCRdb has only the in-frame clones, and not every one. In the table there are about 120,000 clones, about 81% of which are singletons. The material sequenced was PBMCs. These TCRs come from a man in his forties or fifties in good health and CMV-seronegative.

The V and J genes are TRBV18 and TRBJ1-5; 12 bases agree with TRBD1. Trimming at V came to 4 bases and at J to 7 bases, leaving 8 bases not matched to a gene. Per germline, CDR1 KGHSH and CDR2 LQKENI. The CDR3 runs to 16 residues. For the CDR3, the DNA is TGTGCCAGCTCACTCGGGACAGGGGGCGCGGGGCAGCCCCAGCATTTT. This translates into CASSLGTGGAGQPQHF.

The V gene is TRBV28, the J gene TRBJ1-2; D not certain. The CDR3 sequence is 14 residues long. Germline CDR1 is MDHEN and CDR2 is SYDVKM. Trimming removed 1 base from V and 8 bases from J, with 14 bases in between. The CDR3 sequence is CASSLLGSLYGYTF. CDR3 DNA sequence: TGTGCCAGCAGTTTATTGGGGAGTCTATACGGCTACACCTTC.

CDR3 sequence (DNA): TGTGCCAGCAGGACTACCGCGCAGTTAGAGACCCAGTACTTC. This translates into CASRTTAQLETQYF. The rearrangement joins TRBV7-2 to TRBJ2-5; D might be TRBD2 (5 bases). Germline CDR1 SGHTA, CDR2 FQGNSA. Trimming stripped 6 bases from V and 4 bases from J, with 15 bases between. This CDR3 is 14 amino acids long.

This clone was counted a single time. The chain carries TRBV7-2 and TRBJ2-7, with a tentative D call TRBD1 (5 bases). This CDR3 has 13 amino acids. The V end was cut by 3 bases, the J end by 4 bases, with 10 bases between. CDR1 and CDR2 from the germline V gene are SGHTA and FQGNSA. CDR3 protein: CASSLRTTYEQYF. In DNA, the CDR3 is TGTGCCAGCAGCTTGCGGACAACATACGAGCAGTACTTC. Supplemented by reference TRBV7-2 and TRBJ2-7, the full variable domain reads GAGVSQSPSNKVTEKGKDVELRCDPISGHTALYWYRQSLGQGLEFLIYFQGNSAPDKSGLPSDRFSAERTGGSVSTLTIQRTQQEDSAVYLCASSLRTTYEQYFGPGTRLTVT.

This chain connects TRBV29-1 to TRBJ2-3, with D tentatively TRBD2 (5 bases). The CDR3 is 12 residues long. V lost 3 bases, J lost 2 bases, and 6 bases lay in between. Germline loops: CDR1 SQVTM, CDR2 ANQGSEA. The CDR3 nucleotides read TGCAGCGTTGAGGACTTCACAGATACGCAGTATTTT. Translation: CSVEDFTDTQYF.

The rearrangement uses TRBV7-8 and TRBJ1-4; D may be TRBD1 (6 bases). CDR3 length: 16 amino acids. Germline CDR1 reads SGHVS; CDR2 reads FQNEAQ. Between the trimmed V and J ends, which lost 5 bases and 8 bases, there was a span of 21 bases. CDR3 sequence reads: CASSTLWGGAKEKLFF. DNA for the CDR3: TGTGCCAGCAGCACGTTATGGGGGGGCGCGAAAGAAAAACTGTTTTTT.

A single count supports this clone. This chain uses TRBV15 with TRBJ2-4; 11 bases are a match to TRBD2. Trimming cost V 1 base and J 0 bases; bases outside gene matches: 8. The CDR3 contains 19 residues. Germline CDR1 and CDR2: LNHNV and YYDKDF (reference sequence). In DNA form, the CDR3 reads TGTGCCACCAGCAGAGGCGTTAGCGGGGGGGCAATAGCCAAAAACATTCAGTACTTC. Translated, it gives CATSRGVSGGAIAKNIQYF.

The V gene is TRBV5-1, the J gene TRBJ1-2; 8 bases agree with TRBD1. V trimming: 2 bases; J trimming: 3 bases; junction bases outside the gene matches: 6. The V gene's germline CDR1 is SGHRS and CDR2 YFSETQ. This CDR3 has 15 residues. CDR3 DNA: TGCGCCAGCAGCTTAGACAGGGGTTTGGACTATGGCTACACCTTC. Its translation: CASSLDRGLDYGYTF.

V is TRBV5-1 and J is TRBJ2-1; TRBD2 aligns across 8 bases. The CDR3 is 16 amino acids. With V trimmed by 0 bases and J by 8 bases, 10 bases remained unmatched. In germline, CDR1 is SGHRS, CDR2 YFSETQ. The CDR3 is CASSLAPSGGPHEQFF. CDR3 coding DNA: TGCGCCAGCAGCTTGGCCCCTTCGGGGGGGCCCCATGAGCAGTTCTTC. The full variable domain, completed using reference TRBV5-1 and TRBJ2-1, is KAGVTQTPRYLIKTRGQQVTLSCSPISGHRSVSWYQQTPGQGLQFLFEYFSETQRNKGNFPGRFSGRQFSNSRSEMNVSTLELGDSALYLCASSLAPSGGPHEQFFGPGTRLTVL.

This clone occurred once. No conserved phenylalanine or tryptophan ends this CDR3, so it is likely a read error. This chain uses TRBV14 with TRBJ1-1, with TRBD1 matching 8 bases. CDR3 length equals 17 residues. The V gene end was trimmed by 0 bases and the J gene end by 2 bases; junction bases not matched to a gene: 8. CDR1 SGHDN and CDR2 FVKESK come from the germline V gene. The CDR3 region is CASSQDGGTGRNTEAFL. The CDR3 DNA is TGTGCCAGCAGCCAAGATGGTGGGACAGGCCGTAACACTGAAGCTTTCCTT.

The chain recombines TRBV11-2 with TRBJ1-1; TRBD1 agrees at 9 bases. Germline V gene sequence: CDR1 SGHAT, CDR2 FQNNGV. This CDR3 is 15 amino acids long. V lost 5 bases and J lost 4; bases outside the gene matches: 8. The CDR3 sequence is CASSRWTGAGTEAFF. The CDR3, as DNA: TGTGCCAGCAGCCGATGGACAGGGGCTGGCACTGAAGCTTTCTTT. Full variable domain (remainder filled in from reference TRBV11-2 and TRBJ1-1): EAGVAQSPRYKIIEKRQSVAFWCNPISGHATLYWYQQILGQGPKLLIQFQNNGVVDDSQLPKDRFSAERLKGVDSTLKIQPAKLEDSAVYLCASSRWTGAGTEAFFGQGTRLTVV.

Turning to this clone: The same CDR3 can be traced to other DNA sequences in this sample. This sequence joins TRBV4-3 and TRBJ1-1, with D unresolved. V was clipped by 0 bases and J by 1 base, with 6 bases between them. Germline V CDR1 and CDR2: LGHNA, YSLEER. The CDR3 runs 14 residues. The CDR3, as DNA: TGCGCCAGCAGCCAAGATCCGGGGAACACTGAAGCTTTCTTT. Its protein is CASSQDPGNTEAFF.

This chain joins TRBV2 and TRBJ2-7, with D maybe TRBD1 (5 bases). Germline CDR1 reads SNHLY; CDR2 reads FYNNEI. Trimming pared 6 bases from V and 2 bases from J, leaving 17 bases between. The length of the CDR3 is 15 residues. CDR3 residues: CASSRLGQGTYEQYF. CDR3 in DNA: TGTGCCAGCAGCCGACTCGGGCAGGGAACCTACGAGCAGTACTTC.

The chain couples TRBV27 to TRBJ2-1; TRBD2 agrees at 12 bases. The trim removed 8 bases at V and 7 bases at J, leaving 9 bases unmatched. The germline gives CDR1 MNHEY, CDR2 SMNVEV (reference sequence). The CDR3 contains 15 residues. The CDR3 DNA is TGTGCCAGCGCCTACGATACTAGCGGGAGGAATGAGCAGTTCTTC. Encoded protein: CASAYDTSGRNEQFF.

Turning to this clone: Other DNA sequences in this sample translate to the same CDR3. V usage is TRBV2 and J usage is TRBJ1-2; D possibly corresponds to TRBD1 (6 bases). The CDR3 loop spans 13 amino acids. Germline V gives CDR1 SNHLY, CDR2 FYNNEI. The V end was cut by 5 bases, the J end by 2 bases, with 9 bases between. DNA for the CDR3: TGTGCCAGCAGTACAACAGGGAACTATGGCTACACCTTC. Its translation is CASSTTGNYGYTF. Looking up the rest from reference TRBV2 and TRBJ1-2 gives the full variable domain: EPEVTQTPSHQVTQMGQEVILRCVPISNHLYFYWYRQILGQKVEFLVSFYNNEISEKSEIFDDQFSVERPDGSNFTLKIRSTKLEDSAMYFCASSTTGNYGYTFGSGTRLTVV.

The V call is TRBV9, the J call TRBJ1-2, with a tentative D call TRBD1 (5 bases). Per germline, CDR1 SGDLS and CDR2 YYNGEE. This CDR3 contains 13 residues. V lost 8 bases to trimming and J lost 3 bases, with 14 bases between them. CDR3 DNA sequence: TGTGCCAGTTCTGGGGCGGCATACTATGGCTACACCTTC. Its protein is CASSGAAYYGYTF. The full variable domain, completed using reference TRBV9 and TRBJ1-2, is DSGVTQTPKHLITATGQRVTLRCSPRSGDLSVYWYQQSLDQGLQFLIQYYNGEERAKGNILERFSAQQFPDLHSELNLSSLELGDSALYFCASSGAAYYGYTFGSGTRLTVV.

This rearrangement joins TRBV5-5 to TRBJ2-3; 12 nucleotides match TRBD2. The V segment lost 1 base and the J segment 6 bases; nucleotides outside the gene matches: 9. The CDR3 has 17 residues. Germline V gene data show CDR1 as SGHKS and CDR2 as YYEKEE (reference sequence). CDR3 sequence reads: CASSLWASGGVLDTQYF. The CDR3 DNA reads TGTGCCAGCAGCTTGTGGGCTAGCGGGGGGGTTCTGGATACGCAGTATTTT.

This clone was recorded only once. The rearrangement links TRBV9 to TRBJ2-7, with 9 bases fitting TRBD1. Trimming cost V 2 bases and J 4 bases; bases outside gene matches: 7. There are 15 residues in the CDR3. The germline V gene has CDR1 SGDLS and CDR2 YYNGEE. CDR3 amino acids: CASSVGDRVNYEQYF. The CDR3 bases are TGTGCCAGCAGCGTTGGGGACAGGGTGAATTACGAGCAGTACTTC.

The chain joins TRBV7-9 to TRBJ1-2; 10 positions agree with TRBD1. Trimming took 0 bases from V and 7 from J; bases not matched to a gene: 5. Germline assignment: CDR1 SEHNR and CDR2 FQNEAQ (reference sequence). The CDR3 sequence is 15 residues long. The DNA for the CDR3 is TGTGCCAGCAGCTTAGCCGGACAGGGGGGCGTTGGCTACACCTTC. As protein: CASSLAGQGGVGYTF.

The genes are TRBV27 and TRBJ1-5; no clear D. The germline V and J ends were trimmed by 1 base and 9 bases, with 19 bases remaining between them. This CDR3 has 16 amino acids. From germline, CDR1 is MNHEY and CDR2 SMNVEV (reference sequence). CDR3 protein: CASSLYSPLGVGPQHF. The CDR3 DNA follows: TGTGCCAGCAGTTTATACTCGCCTCTGGGCGTGGGGCCCCAGCATTTT.

The chain recombines TRBV2 with TRBJ2-6; a possible D gene is TRBD2 (5 bases). This CDR3 contains 13 residues. V dropped 5 bases and J dropped 3 bases, with 5 bases sitting between them. From germline, CDR1 is SNHLY and CDR2 FYNNEI. This CDR3 is CASSRGGANVLTF. Here the CDR3 DNA reads TGTGCCAGCAGTCGGGGTGGGGCCAACGTCCTGACTTTC.

The chain employs TRBV9 and TRBJ2-5; 8 bases are a match to TRBD2. The CDR3 is 14 residues long. V trimming: 0 bases; J trimming: 4 bases; junction bases outside the gene matches: 2. Germline lookup yields CDR1 SGDLS and CDR2 YYNGEE. Written as DNA, the CDR3 is TGTGCCAGCAGCGTAGTCGGGGGGGGAGAGACCCAGTACTTC. This gives the protein CASSVVGGGETQYF.

The chain recombines TRBV19 with TRBJ1-5; D is perhaps TRBD1 (6 bases). The V and J ends lost 2 bases and 7 bases respectively, with 21 bases between them. CDR3 size: 17 residues. Germline V gene data show CDR1 as LNHDA and CDR2 as SQIVND (reference sequence). The CDR3, as DNA: TGTGCCAGTAGTATACGGGTCGGGGGGACACGAGTACAGCCCCAGCATTTT. Translating it yields CASSIRVGGTRVQPQHF.

This rearrangement joins TRBV5-5 to TRBJ1-2; D remains unclear. The germline gives CDR1 SGHKS, CDR2 YYEKEE (reference sequence). The CDR3 has 13 amino acids. The V end was cut by 2 bases, the J end by 8 bases, with 13 bases between. The CDR3 loop is CASSLTNPRGYTF. CDR3 bases: TGTGCCAGCAGCTTAACAAATCCGAGGGGCTACACCTTC.

This clone was observed a few times. V gene TRBV18 combines with J gene TRBJ1-5, with D perhaps TRBD1 (5 bases). CDR1 and CDR2 from the germline V gene are KGHSH and LQKENI. This CDR3 has 15 amino acids. Trimming left V 3 bases short and J 1 base short, with 10 bases between. The CDR3: CASSPNGGSNQPQHF. CDR3 coding DNA: TGTGCCAGCTCACCGAACGGGGGAAGCAATCAGCCCCAGCATTTT. The full variable domain, in which reference TRBV18 and TRBJ1-5 provide the parts outside the CDR3, is NAGVMQNPRHLVRRRGQEARLRCSPMKGHSHVYWYRQLPEEGLKFMVYLQKENIIDESGMPKERFSAEFPKEGPSILRIQQVVRGDSAAYFCASSPNGGSNQPQHFGDGTRLSIL.